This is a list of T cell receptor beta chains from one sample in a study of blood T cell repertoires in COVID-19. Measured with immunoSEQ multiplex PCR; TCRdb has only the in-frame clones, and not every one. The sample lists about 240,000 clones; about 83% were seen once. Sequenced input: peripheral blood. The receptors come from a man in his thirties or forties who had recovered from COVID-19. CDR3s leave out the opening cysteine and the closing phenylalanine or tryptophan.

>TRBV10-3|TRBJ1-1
AISESLGPEAF
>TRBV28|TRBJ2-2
ASSAPGQASGTGELF
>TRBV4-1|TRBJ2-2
ASSRPPGHNTGELF
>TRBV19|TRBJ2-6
APLPGSGANVLT
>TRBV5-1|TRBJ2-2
ASNQGRPGELF
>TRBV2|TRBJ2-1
ASRGGQGALHSYNEQF
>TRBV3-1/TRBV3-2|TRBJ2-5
ASSQGGTTQETQY
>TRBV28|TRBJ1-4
ASSPGAKVEKLF
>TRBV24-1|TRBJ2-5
ATSDLKSLAGGFETQY
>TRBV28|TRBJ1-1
ASSFSGSTEAF
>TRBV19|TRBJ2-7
ASSDRGGSLYEQY
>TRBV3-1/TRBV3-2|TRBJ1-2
ASSQGGSGYT
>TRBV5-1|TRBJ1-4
ASSLVATGVEKLF
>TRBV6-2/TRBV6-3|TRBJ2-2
ASSTGGLGELF
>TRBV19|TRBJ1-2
ASSIDGLSHYGYT
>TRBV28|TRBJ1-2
ASCKGVYGYT
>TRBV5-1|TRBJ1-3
ASSLGEVAGNTIY
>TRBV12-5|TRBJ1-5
ASAGDSNQPQH
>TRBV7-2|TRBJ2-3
ASSPSTTAGTDTQY
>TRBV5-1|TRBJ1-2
ASATMGANYGYT
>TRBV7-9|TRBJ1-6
ASSPEGISPLH
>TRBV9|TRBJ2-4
ASSDGLAMIQNIQY